Following are 8 T cell receptor beta chains from one sample sequenced in a study of blood T cell repertoires in COVID-19. TCRdb's table, derived via immunoSEQ multiplex PCR, lists solely in-frame clones and lacks some. This table holds roughly 330,000 clones, about 90% found once. Sequenced: PBMCs or T cells enriched from blood (not recorded which). The source of these receptors is a woman younger than 45 who had recovered from COVID-19.

The V and J genes are TRBV21-1 and TRBJ2-7; the table's TRBD1 call for D was not verified on the DNA. TRBV21-1 corresponds to a pseudogene. The CDR3 is made up of 19 amino acids. This CDR3 reads CASSKLEDRDRPSSYEQYF. DNA of the CDR3: TGTGCCAGCAGCAAATTGGAGGACAGGGACCGACCTAGCTCCTACGAGCAGTACTTC.

This chain joins TRBV28 and TRBJ1-5; 9 nucleotides match TRBD1. CDR3 length: 14 residues. From germline, CDR1 is MDHEN and CDR2 SYDVKM. Germline trimming cut 5 bases from V and 7 bases from J; bases unmatched to any gene: 6. CDR3 residues: CASSQGTGIQPQHF. CDR3 DNA: TGTGCCAGCAGTCAGGGGACAGGGATACAGCCCCAGCATTTT.

The chain links TRBV19 to TRBJ2-1; 9 bases are shared with TRBD2. CDR1 and CDR2 (germline): LNHDA, SQIVND (reference sequence). This CDR3 spans 15 amino acids. V was clipped by 3 bases and J by 8 bases; unmatched bases: 8. CDR3 region: CASSIWQGGRDEQFF. Written as DNA, the CDR3 is TGTGCCAGTAGTATCTGGCAGGGCGGGAGGGATGAGCAGTTCTTC.

The chain employs TRBV23-1 and TRBJ1-5; TRBD1 matches at 8 bases. TRBV23-1 has ORF status, its function being uncertain. The CDR3 extends over 16 amino acids. The V gene end was trimmed by 4 bases and the J gene end by 0 bases; junction bases not matched to a gene: 5. The CDR3 sequence is CASSLRQGFSNQPQHF. The CDR3 coding sequence is TGCGCCAGCAGTCTCCGACAGGGGTTTAGCAATCAGCCCCAGCATTTT.

V and J are TRBV5-5 and TRBJ2-1; weak D call: TRBD2 (6 bases). The germline CDR1 and CDR2 sequences are SGHKS and YYEKEE (reference sequence). CDR3 size: 15 residues. V was clipped by 2 bases and J by 8 bases, with 17 bases between them. The CDR3 reads CASSLGTLPGYEQFF. In nucleotides, the CDR3 is TGTGCCAGCAGCTTAGGGACTTTACCAGGGTATGAGCAGTTCTTC. Complete variable domain (other parts from reference TRBV5-5 and TRBJ2-1): DAGVTQSPTHLIKTRGQQVTLRCSPISGHKSVSWYQQVLGQGPQFIFQYYEKEERGRGNFPDRFSARQFPNYSSELNVNALLLGDSALYLCASSLGTLPGYEQFFGPGTRLTVL.

The chain couples TRBV11-3 to TRBJ2-1; the D gene is possibly TRBD2 (5 bases). V shed 0 bases and J shed 8 bases, with 11 bases lying between them. Germline CDR1 is SGHNT and CDR2 is YENEEA. This CDR3 region has 14 residues. This CDR3 reads CASSLDPGSDEQFF. CDR3 nucleotide sequence: TGTGCCAGCAGCTTAGATCCGGGGAGCGATGAGCAGTTCTTC. The full variable domain, completed using reference TRBV11-3 and TRBJ2-1, is EAGVVQSPRYKIIEKKQPVAFWCNPISGHNTLYWYLQNLGQGPELLIRYENEEAVDDSQLPKDRFSAERLKGVDSTLKIQPAELGDSAVYLCASSLDPGSDEQFFGPGTRLTVL.

The genes are TRBV19 and TRBJ1-4; weak D call: TRBD1 (5 bases). This CDR3 has 15 residues. V lost 6 bases and J 5 bases, leaving 16 bases between the germline ends. Germline-derived CDR1 and CDR2 are LNHDA and SQIVND (reference sequence). CDR3 protein: CASRPYQGGNEKLFF. Here the CDR3 DNA reads TGTGCCAGTAGACCCTACCAGGGTGGGAATGAAAAACTGTTTTTT.

This chain uses TRBV7-2 with TRBJ2-1, with unresolved D. This CDR3 comprises 12 residues. Germline values: CDR1 SGHTA, CDR2 FQGNSA. The V gene lost 5 bases and the J gene lost 5 bases, with 7 bases spanning the gap. This CDR3 reads CASSPPDNEQFF. The CDR3 nucleotides are TGTGCCAGCAGCCCCCCGGACAATGAGCAGTTCTTC.